Following are 6 T cell receptor beta chains from one sample sequenced in a study of T cells after yellow fever vaccination. TCRdb independently ran MiXCR on the 5' RACE reads; one entry per CDR3 protein. The sample lists about 300,000 distinct CDR3 sequences, approximately 7% seen once, with about 18% in the top ten. The source was PBMCs, collected around 45 days after the first yellow fever vaccination. These receptors originate from a young man who received the YFV17D yellow fever vaccine.

This clonotype was seen ten or more times. CDR3 amino acids: CASSPSSGGYNEQFF. The DNA of the CDR3 is TGTGCCAGCAGCCCATCTAGCGGGGGGTACAATGAGCAGTTCTTC. This chain connects TRBV4-2 to TRBJ2-1; TRBD2 agrees at 11 bases. CDR1 and CDR2 from the germline V gene are LGHNA and YNFKEQ. Trimming cost V 4 bases and J 4 bases; bases outside gene matches: 3. The CDR3 consists of 15 residues.

This clonotype has just a few counts. This chain uses TRBV5-1 with TRBJ2-5; TRBD2 aligns across 10 bases. The germline V gene has CDR1 SGHRS and CDR2 YFSETQ. J gave up 2 bases and V 3 bases, and 4 bases lay outside the gene matches. This CDR3 is 15 amino acids long. The CDR3 nucleotides are TGCGCCAGCAGCTGGAATAGCGGGGGGCAAGAGACCCAGTACTTC. This translates into CASSWNSGGQETQYF.

V usage is TRBV12-3 or TRBV12-4 and J usage is TRBJ2-1; D tentatively fits TRBD1 or TRBD2 (5 bases each). This CDR3 is built from 16 residues. V shed 5 bases and J shed 4 bases, with 18 bases lying between them. The DNA of the CDR3 is TGTGCCAGCAGTCCAACCGGGACCGGGAATTACAATGAGCAGTTCTTC. It yields the protein CASSPTGTGNYNEQFF.

The rearrangement uses TRBV20-1 and TRBJ2-5, with D uncertain. Germline values: CDR1 DFQATT, CDR2 SNEGSKA (reference sequence). The V and J ends lost 8 bases and 5 bases respectively, with 21 bases between them. The CDR3 has 14 amino acids. As DNA, the CDR3 is TGCAGTTGTATTTATACCCCATCCCTGGAGACCCAGTACTTC. As protein: CSCIYTPSLETQYF.

This sequence joins TRBV27 and TRBJ1-1; D gene unclear. Germline V gene data show CDR1 as MNHEY and CDR2 as SMNVEV (reference sequence). The germline V and J ends were trimmed by 5 bases and 5 bases, with 9 bases remaining between them. The CDR3 is 12 residues long. The CDR3 nucleotides are TGTGCCAGCAGTCAAGGGAGGACTGAAGCTTTCTTT. Its protein product is CASSQGRTEAFF.

The J gene is TRBJ2-3, the V gene TRBV7-9, with 10 bases aligning to TRBD1. CDR3 length: 14 amino acids. The germline CDR1 and CDR2 sequences are SEHNR and FQNEAQ (reference sequence). The V segment lost 7 bases and the J segment 3 bases; nucleotides outside the gene matches: 4. CDR3 coding DNA: TGTGCCAGCACGGGACAGGGGTATACAGATACGCAGTATTTT. Amino acids: CASTGQGYTDTQYF.